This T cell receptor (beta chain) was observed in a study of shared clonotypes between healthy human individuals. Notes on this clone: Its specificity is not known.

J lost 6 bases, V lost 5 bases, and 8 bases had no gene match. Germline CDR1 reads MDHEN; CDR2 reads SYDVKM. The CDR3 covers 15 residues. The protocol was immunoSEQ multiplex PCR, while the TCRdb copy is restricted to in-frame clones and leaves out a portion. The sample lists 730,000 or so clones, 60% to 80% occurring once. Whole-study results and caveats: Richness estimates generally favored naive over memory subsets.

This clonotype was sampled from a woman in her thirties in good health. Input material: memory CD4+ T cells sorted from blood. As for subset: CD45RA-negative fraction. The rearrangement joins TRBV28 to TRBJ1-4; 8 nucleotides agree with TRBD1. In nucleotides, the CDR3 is TGTGCCAGCAGTGAAAGACAGGGGTGGGATGAAAAACTGTTTTTT. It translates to CASSERQGWDEKLFF.